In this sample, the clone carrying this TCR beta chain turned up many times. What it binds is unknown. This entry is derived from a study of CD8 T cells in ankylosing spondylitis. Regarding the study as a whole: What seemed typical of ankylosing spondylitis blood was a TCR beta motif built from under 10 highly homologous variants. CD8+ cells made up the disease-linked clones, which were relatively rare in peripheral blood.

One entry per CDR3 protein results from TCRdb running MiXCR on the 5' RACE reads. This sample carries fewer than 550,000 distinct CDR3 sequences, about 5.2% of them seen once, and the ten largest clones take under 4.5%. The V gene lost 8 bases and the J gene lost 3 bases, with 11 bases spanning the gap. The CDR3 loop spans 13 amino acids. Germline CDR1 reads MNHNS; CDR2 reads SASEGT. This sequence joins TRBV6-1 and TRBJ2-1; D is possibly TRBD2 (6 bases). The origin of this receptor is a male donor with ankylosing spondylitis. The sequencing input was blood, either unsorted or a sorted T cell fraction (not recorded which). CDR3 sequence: CASLARGYNEQFF. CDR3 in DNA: TGTGCCAGCCTCGCGCGGGGCTACAATGAGCAGTTCTTC.